The entry below gives a single TCR beta chain sequence along with its context. The sample comes from a study of blood T cell repertoires in COVID-19. Donors in Cohort 3 who had recovered were those with two negative PCRs, healthcare professional clearance, or resolution of their symptoms. Original processing notes: Amplification of reference gene primers was used by the study to estimate nucleated cell counts. The assay was immunoSEQ multiplex PCR, and TCRdb's table has in-frame clones only and misses some. V and J calls and clone size are those listed in that table; D and trimming were worked out from the DNA. The profile covers more than 250,000 clones, with approximately 83% appearing a single time and 2.2% taken by the ten largest. The germline CDR1 and CDR2 sequences are SGHRS and YFSETQ. Trimming removed 4 bases from V and 1 base from J; junction bases left unmatched: 18. This CDR3 contains 19 residues.

The sequenced sample was PBMCs or T cells enriched from blood (not recorded which). The receptor was isolated from a man aged 25-40 years who had recovered from COVID-19. The chain is built from TRBV5-1 and TRBJ1-1; 8 bases are shared with TRBD1. This chain's CDR3 is CASSQYGQGLLYENTEAFF. In nucleotides, the CDR3 is TGCGCCAGCAGCCAATACGGACAGGGTTTATTGTATGAGAACACTGAAGCTTTCTTT. The variable domain in full, completed from reference TRBV5-1 and TRBJ1-1, reads KAGVTQTPRYLIKTRGQQVTLSCSPISGHRSVSWYQQTPGQGLQFLFEYFSETQRNKGNFPGRFSGRQFSNSRSEMNVSTLELGDSALYLCASSQYGQGLLYENTEAFFGQGTRLTVV.